One and the same sample provided the 27 T cell receptor beta chains below, sequenced in a study of T cells in Graves' hyperthyroidism and ophthalmopathy. Amplification targeted TCR beta CDR3 regions from RNA transcripts. HTBI primers were employed in a first-round RT-PCR of the TCR CDR3. TCRdb re-called the multiplex PCR reads with MiXCR, one entry per CDR3 protein. The sample has some 380,000 distinct CDR3 sequences, approximately 13% seen once; the top ten hold around 21%. The sequenced sample was blood. The receptors were gathered from a man younger than 45 with Graves' hyperthyroidism that later progressed to Graves' ophthalmopathy.

J is TRBJ1-5 and V is TRBV6-2 or TRBV6-3; maybe TRBD1 (5 bases). Trimming took off 4 bases at V and 0 bases at J, with 13 bases between the two ends. Germline V CDR1 and CDR2: MNHEY, SVGEGT. The CDR3 length is 16 residues. CDR3 region: CASSSRQLYSNQPQHF. The CDR3 coding sequence is TGTGCCAGCAGTTCGAGACAGCTTTATAGCAATCAGCCCCAGCATTTT.

This chain uses TRBV20-1 with TRBJ2-3; TRBD2 matches at 7 bases. Germline trimming cut 0 bases from V and 4 bases from J; bases unmatched to any gene: 4. The CDR3 is 14 residues long. CDR1 is DFQATT, CDR2 SNEGSKA, per germline (reference sequence). CDR3 nucleotide sequence: TGCAGTGCTAGAGATGGGGGGGGGGCAGATACGCAGTATTTT. Its translation is CSARDGGGADTQYF.

Comment on this clonotype: A much larger clone lies one base from this, so it may be a read error. The conserved phenylalanine or tryptophan normally closing the CDR3 is absent here, so this likely arose from a read error. In DNA, the CDR3 is TGTGCCACCAGCAGAGATCTCGGCACCTCAAACACTGAAGCTTTCCTT. Translating gives CATSRDLGTSNTEAFL. The chain recombines TRBV15 with TRBJ1-1; the D is unclear. CDR1 and CDR2 from the germline V gene are LNHNV and YYDKDF (reference sequence). This CDR3 has 16 residues. Trimming cost V 0 bases and J 2 bases, with 13 bases left between them.

This clonotype turned up a few times. J is TRBJ1-4 and V is TRBV6-2 or TRBV6-3, with D possibly matching TRBD1 (6 bases). Trimming shortened V by 2 bases and J by 6 bases, and 13 bases separated the two germline ends. Per germline, CDR1 MNHEY and CDR2 SVGEGT. The CDR3 is 15 residues long. CDR3 sequence: CASSYVGGADEKLFF. CDR3 nucleotide sequence: TGTGCCAGCAGTTACGTCGGGGGCGCGGATGAAAAACTGTTTTTT.

There are many counts of this clonotype. The chain couples TRBV12-5 to TRBJ1-1; D remains unclear. V was clipped by 5 bases and J by 4 bases, with 11 bases between them. Germline CDR1 is LGHNT and CDR2 is FRNRAP. The CDR3 is made up of 13 amino acids. CDR3 residues: CASGQSSTTEAFF. For the CDR3, the DNA is TGTGCTAGTGGTCAGAGCAGTACCACTGAAGCTTTCTTT. The full variable domain, its missing parts supplied by reference TRBV12-5 and TRBJ1-1, is DARVTQTPRHKVTEMGQEVTMRCQPILGHNTVFWYRQTMMQGLELLAYFRNRAPLDDSGMPKDRFSAEMPDATLATLKIQPSEPRDSAVYFCASGQSSTTEAFFGQGTRLTVV.

This clonotype came up once. This chain links TRBV7-2 with TRBJ2-1, with a tentative D call TRBD2 (6 bases). Trimming cost V 5 bases and J 10 bases, with 15 bases left between them. The CDR3 extends over 13 amino acids. From germline, CDR1 is SGHTA and CDR2 FQGNSA. The DNA for the CDR3 is TGTGCCAGCAGCGACCCCATAACTAGCGAGCAGTTCTTC. Translation gives CASSDPITSEQFF.

This clonotype has at least ten counts. This rearrangement joins TRBV7-8 to TRBJ2-5, with TRBD2 matching 7 bases. This CDR3 comprises 15 residues. The germline V gene encodes CDR1 SGHVS and CDR2 FQNEAQ. The V and J ends lost 7 bases and 5 bases, in that order; junction bases with no gene match: 13. This CDR3 reads CASIPTRLARETQYF. The CDR3 DNA reads as TGTGCCAGCATCCCAACCCGACTAGCTCGGGAGACCCAGTACTTC.

This clonotype was counted a single time. This chain uses TRBV10-2 with TRBJ1-1; no reliable D call. The CDR3 length is 12 residues. The germline gives CDR1 WSHSY, CDR2 SAAADI. Trimming pared 6 bases from V and 4 bases from J, leaving 9 bases between. CDR3 protein: CASRDWGTEAFF. The CDR3 DNA reads as TGCGCCAGCAGGGATTGGGGCACTGAAGCTTTCTTT.

This clonotype was counted at least ten times. Germline and junction disagree at one end, which may indicate a read error. The genes are TRBV2 and TRBJ1-1; D may be TRBD1 (5 bases). The V gene's germline CDR1 is SNHLY and CDR2 FYNNEI. The CDR3 loop spans 13 amino acids. The CDR3 DNA sequence: TGTGCCAGTTCGGGGGTGCGAGGCACTGAAGCTTCCTTT. Its translation is CASSGVRGTEASF.

This clonotype was seen repeatedly, ten times or more. CDR3 loop: CASTMGGGKETQYF. As DNA, the CDR3 is TGTGCCAGCACCATGGGGGGGGGTAAGGAGACCCAGTACTTC. J is TRBJ2-5 and V is TRBV28; 7 bases fit TRBD2. V lost 7 bases to trimming and J lost 5 bases; unmatched junction nucleotides: 10. The germline V gene encodes CDR1 MDHEN and CDR2 SYDVKM. This CDR3 has 14 amino acids.

Comment on this clonotype: An end of the junction does not agree with germline; a read error may underlie this. The DNA of the CDR3 is TGTGCCGGTAGTATTTCGGTGGCAGGGCGGCAGCCCCAGCATTTT. Amino acids: CAGSISVAGRQPQHF. The rearrangement uses TRBV19 and TRBJ1-5, with D possibly TRBD1 on 5 matching bases. Germline CDR1 LNHDA, CDR2 SQIVND (reference sequence). The CDR3 contains 15 residues.

This clonotype was detected ten times or more. The genes are TRBV6-2 or TRBV6-3 and TRBJ1-6; weak D call: TRBD1 (5 bases). CDR1 is MNHEY, CDR2 SVGEGT, per germline. CDR3 length: 16 residues. Trimming removed 2 bases from V and 7 bases from J, with 15 bases in between. The CDR3 DNA is TGTGCCAGCAGTTACGCGGCAGGGATTAGAAATTCACCCCTCCACTTT. It translates to CASSYAAGIRNSPLHF.

This chain joins TRBV7-6 and TRBJ2-7; 14 bases line up with TRBD2. Germline trimming cut 5 bases from V and 1 base from J; bases unmatched to any gene: 13. This CDR3 is 19 amino acids long. CDR1 and CDR2 from the germline V gene are SGHVS and FNYEAQ. The CDR3 nucleotides read TGTGCCAGCAGCACCTGGACTAGCGGGGGGCCACGACCTTCCTACGAGCAGTACTTC. This codes for CASSTWTSGGPRPSYEQYF.

V usage is TRBV10-3 and J usage is TRBJ1-1; D gene uncertain. CDR3 length: 15 amino acids. The ends were cut back, 2 bases at V and 3 bases at J, with 13 bases in the middle. In germline, CDR1 is ENHRY, CDR2 SYGVKD. DNA for the CDR3: TGTGCCATCAGTGAGGTCGTCCGCGGGGACACTGAAGCTTTCTTT. Translated, it gives CAISEVVRGDTEAFF.

This clonotype was observed many times. J is TRBJ2-5 and V is TRBV5-8; weak D call: TRBD2 (6 bases). V was shortened by 1 base and J by 3 bases, with 7 bases between the two germline ends. CDR1 SGHTS and CDR2 YDEGEE come from the germline V gene. This CDR3 region has 13 residues. CDR3 nucleotides: TGTGCCAGCAGCTTGCCTAGCGAAGAGACCCAGTACTTC. As protein: CASSLPSEETQYF.

This chain links TRBV7-8 with TRBJ2-1; D might be TRBD2 (6 bases). The CDR3 totals 15 residues. V lost 5 bases and J lost 9, with 20 bases in between. CDR1 is SGHVS, CDR2 FQNEAQ, per germline. CDR3: CASSDRAGFRGEQFF. The DNA for the CDR3 is TGTGCCAGCAGCGACCGCGCGGGGTTCAGAGGTGAGCAGTTCTTC.

This clonotype was observed a handful of times. The chain employs TRBV19 and TRBJ1-6; weak D call: TRBD1 (6 bases). CDR1 is LNHDA, CDR2 SQIVND, per germline (reference sequence). Trimming cost V 7 bases and J 10 bases, with 14 bases left between them. This CDR3 has 13 residues. DNA for the CDR3: TGTGCCAGTACCCCGGGACATCTCTCACCCCTCCACTTT. This gives the protein CASTPGHLSPLHF.

With respect to this clonotype: At one end the junction does not follow the germline gene, possibly because of a read error. This CDR3 is CASSYPIQGAYEQHF. The CDR3 DNA reads as TGTGCCAGCAGTTATCCGATACAGGGGGCCTACGAGCAGCACTTC. V gene TRBV6-2 or TRBV6-3 combines with J gene TRBJ2-7, with 9 bases lining up with TRBD1. The CDR3 length is 15 residues. Per germline, CDR1 MNHEY and CDR2 SVGEGT.

This clonotype occurred many times. The chain has TRBV10-3 and TRBJ1-2, with TRBD1 matching over 7 bases. Germline V gene lookup returns CDR1 ENHRY and CDR2 SYGVKD. The CDR3 covers 13 residues. V lost 3 bases to trimming and J lost 6 bases; unmatched junction nucleotides: 4. Here the CDR3 DNA reads TGTGCCATCAGTGAATCAGGGGGTCATGGCTACACCTTC. This codes for CAISESGGHGYTF.

This clonotype was observed a handful of times. The chain combines TRBV5-5 with TRBJ2-5; D is tentatively TRBD1 or TRBD2 (7 bases each). V lost 4 bases and J lost 3, with 16 bases in between. The CDR3 consists of 15 residues. From germline, CDR1 is SGHKS and CDR2 YYEKEE (reference sequence). CDR3: CASSLQGGTKETQYF. The CDR3 coding sequence is TGTGCCAGCAGCCTCCAGGGGGGGACCAAAGAGACCCAGTACTTC.

This clonotype was detected ten times or more. The rearrangement joins TRBV12-3 or TRBV12-4 to TRBJ2-7, with TRBD1 matching over 8 bases. There are 13 residues in the CDR3. V lost 5 bases and J lost 0; bases outside the gene matches: 0. CDR3 DNA: TGTGCCAGCAGTGACAGGGGCTCCTACGAGCAGTACTTC. It encodes CASSDRGSYEQYF.

Notes on this clonotype: The DNA is omitted, as the CDR3 cannot be located on it reliably, and the CDR3 follows TCRdb's listing. The rearrangement joins TRBV5-1 to TRBJ1-5. Germline V gene sequence: CDR1 SGHRS, CDR2 YFSETQ. The CDR3 is 19 amino acids in total, end residues counted. The CDR3 reads CASSFYICSARKGNQPQHF.

This clonotype was picked up many times. The genes are TRBV28 and TRBJ2-1; 7 bases fit TRBD2. V shed 3 bases, J shed 2 bases, and the junction held 1 base outside the gene matches. Germline V gene lookup returns CDR1 MDHEN and CDR2 SYDVKM. The CDR3 spans 14 residues. The CDR3 reads CASSFRGAYNEQFF. The CDR3 region has the DNA TGTGCCAGCAGTTTCCGGGGGGCCTACAATGAGCAGTTCTTC.

This clonotype was recorded a few times. The gene calls are TRBV7-9 and TRBJ2-3, with D perhaps matching TRBD1 (6 bases). Trimming pared 5 bases from V and 3 bases from J, leaving 24 bases between. The CDR3 extends over 18 amino acids. Germline CDR1 and CDR2: SEHNR and FQNEAQ (reference sequence). The CDR3: CASSPTDRQAPQTDTQYF. CDR3 in DNA: TGTGCCAGCAGCCCCACTGACAGACAGGCACCACAGACAGATACGCAGTATTTT.

The table lists this clonotype with a few counts. The chain is built from TRBV6-2 or TRBV6-3 and TRBJ1-1; 11 positions agree with TRBD1. Per germline, CDR1 MNHEY and CDR2 SVGEGT. This CDR3 spans 15 amino acids. V shed 5 bases and J 0 bases; nucleotides not matched to a gene: 2. Here the CDR3 reads CASSGQGALNTEAFF. The CDR3, as DNA: TGTGCCAGCAGTGGACAGGGGGCCCTGAACACTGAAGCTTTCTTT.

This clonotype has a handful of counts. This chain links TRBV4-2 with TRBJ2-2, with D tentatively TRBD1 or TRBD2 (6 bases each). The CDR3 runs 17 residues. Trimming cost V 4 bases and J 0 bases, with 15 bases left between them. CDR1 and CDR2 from the germline V gene are LGHNA and YNFKEQ. The CDR3: CASSRNGGPPNTGELFF. The DNA for the CDR3 is TGTGCCAGCAGCCGAAATGGGGGGCCTCCGAACACCGGGGAGCTGTTTTTT.

There are many counts of this clonotype. The chain uses TRBV20-1 and TRBJ1-5; TRBD1 aligns across 11 bases. Germline V gives CDR1 DFQATT, CDR2 SNEGSKA (reference sequence). Trimming at V came to 5 bases and at J to 6 bases, leaving 9 bases not matched to a gene. CDR3 length: 15 residues. For the CDR3, the DNA is TGCAGTGCTTTTACCGGGACAGGGGGTATTCAGCCCCAGCATTTT. This translates into CSAFTGTGGIQPQHF.